A selection of T cell receptor beta chains follows, all from one sample in a study of shared clonotypes between healthy human individuals. This table comes from immunoSEQ multiplex PCR, and its TCRdb copy is limited to in-frame clones, with some not included. The table has over a million clones, about 70% seen once. Sequencing was carried out using memory CD4+ T cells sorted from blood. The receptors shown here come from a young man in good health. Both conserved end residues are part of each CDR3.

v_call	j_call	cdr3_aa
TRBV18	TRBJ2-3	CASGANTDTQYF
TRBV9	TRBJ2-3	CASSVGTSGIGDTQYF
TRBV25-1	TRBJ1-1	CASMDRTNTEAFF
TRBV9	TRBJ2-3	CASSPNLSSGRFTDTQYF
TRBV12-5	TRBJ2-1	CASGLGPELWNEQFF
TRBV7-3	TRBJ2-7	CASSLTAAGTGASEQYF
TRBV19	TRBJ1-3	CASRMDRGNTIYF
TRBV5-1	TRBJ2-3	CASSLALAGEADTQYF
TRBV9	TRBJ2-3	CASSGTVSTDTQYF
TRBV28	TRBJ2-1	CASSLEGLAGGNNEQFF
TRBV5-8	TRBJ2-4	CASSLEGGAKNIQYF
TRBV6-4	TRBJ1-2	CASSLGTGFGYGYTF
TRBV7-2	TRBJ2-3	CASSSSSVSTDTQYF
TRBV6-1	TRBJ2-1	CASSEAQEQFF
TRBV4-2	TRBJ2-7	CASSQDIRVQSSYEQYF
TRBV9	TRBJ2-5	CASSPGTSGGAQETQYF
TRBV25-1	TRBJ2-1	CASSAGWGSGGFEQFF
TRBV5-4	TRBJ2-2	CASSLNSLRGELFF
TRBV14	TRBJ1-1	CASSLLDQVTNTEAFF
TRBV7-9	TRBJ2-2	CASSLWNTGELFF